The 17 T cell receptor beta chains listed next were all sequenced from one sample in a study of graft-versus-host responses after intestinal transplantation. Here immunoSEQ multiplex PCR was the method, and the copy in TCRdb shows in-frame clones only, minus some. The sample records under 55,000 clones, about 91% being singletons. Sequenced material: PBMCs, taken 524 days after transplant. These receptors were obtained from a human patient who received an intestinal transplant, so some T cells may come from the graft donor.

The genes are TRBV7-2 and TRBJ2-7; 14 bases fit TRBD2. The ends lost 6 bases at V and 3 bases at J; junction bases unmatched: 10. Germline V lookup: CDR1 SGHTA, CDR2 FQGNSA. This CDR3 contains 17 residues. The CDR3 sequence is CASSLTSGRALGYEQYF. CDR3 coding DNA: TGTGCCAGCAGTTTGACTAGCGGGAGGGCCTTGGGCTACGAGCAGTACTTC.

The chain has TRBV2 and TRBJ2-5; 12 positions agree with TRBD2. V gave up 5 bases and J gave up 5 bases; unmatched junction bases: 9. This CDR3 has 16 amino acids. The V gene's germline CDR1 is SNHLY and CDR2 FYNNEI. CDR3 sequence: CASSLAGGGAGETQYF. CDR3 nucleotides: TGTGCCAGCAGTCTAGCGGGAGGGGGGGCCGGGGAGACCCAGTACTTC.

A single count supports this clone. This chain uses TRBV4-2 with TRBJ2-7; no clear D gene. V was cut by 4 bases and J by 0 bases, with 13 bases left in between. The CDR3 spans 15 residues. CDR1 is LGHNA, CDR2 YNFKEQ, per germline. CDR3 protein: CASSPTLGSSYEQYF. The CDR3 DNA reads TGTGCCAGCAGCCCGACACTCGGAAGCTCCTACGAGCAGTACTTC.

The gene calls are TRBV5-1 and TRBJ1-1; D not certain. The V gene's germline CDR1 is SGHRS and CDR2 YFSETQ. This CDR3 is 13 amino acids long. V was shortened by 1 base and J by 2 bases, with 6 bases between the two germline ends. CDR3 protein: CASSLWANTEAFF. The DNA of the CDR3 is TGCGCCAGCAGCTTGTGGGCCAACACTGAAGCTTTCTTT.

The V call is TRBV19, the J call TRBJ1-6; 8 bases line up with TRBD1. Germline values: CDR1 LNHDA, CDR2 SQIVND (reference sequence). This CDR3 is 15 amino acids long. Unmatched junction bases numbered 8, after V lost 7 bases and J lost 6 bases. CDR3 nucleotide sequence: TGTGCCAGTAACGAAGGACAGGGCCTTAATTCACCCCTCCACTTT. Its protein is CASNEGQGLNSPLHF. The full variable domain, rest sourced from reference TRBV19 and TRBJ1-6, is DGGITQSPKYLFRKEGQNVTLSCEQNLNHDAMYWYRQDPGQGLRLIYYSQIVNDFQKGDIAEGYSVSREKKESFPLTVTSAQKNPTAFYLCASNEGQGLNSPLHFGNGTRLTVT.

The V gene is TRBV5-4, the J gene TRBJ2-5, with TRBD2 matching 7 bases. Unmatched junction bases numbered 10, after V lost 1 base and J lost 4 bases. The CDR3 totals 16 residues. Germline CDR1 SGHNT, CDR2 YYREEE (reference sequence). The CDR3 nucleotides read TGTGCCAGCAGCTTGCCCGGGGGGATAGGTATAGAGACCCAGTACTTC. It encodes CASSLPGGIGIETQYF.

The chain couples TRBV6-5 to TRBJ2-7; 10 bases align to TRBD1. The CDR3 length is 14 residues. Germline loops: CDR1 MNHEY, CDR2 SVGAGI. The junction had 5 bases not matched to a gene; V was cut back by 6 bases and J by 3 bases. CDR3 residues: CASSRDRGNYEQYF. DNA of the CDR3: TGTGCCAGCAGCCGGGACAGGGGAAACTACGAGCAGTACTTC.

The chain links TRBV7-8 to TRBJ2-7; D tentatively reads TRBD1 or TRBD2 (5 bases each). V lost 5 bases and J lost 0, with 11 bases in between. Germline CDR1 reads SGHVS; CDR2 reads FQNEAQ. This CDR3 comprises 14 residues. The CDR3 DNA follows: TGTGCCAGCAGCCCGAGGGGCGTCTCCTACGAGCAGTACTTC. It specifies CASSPRGVSYEQYF.

V is TRBV9 and J is TRBJ1-4; 8 bases agree with TRBD1. CDR1 and CDR2 (germline): SGDLS, YYNGEE. The CDR3 is made up of 17 amino acids. Trimming removed 0 bases from V and 0 bases from J; junction bases left unmatched: 4. The CDR3 region has the DNA TGTGCCAGCAGCGTAGGGACAGGGCTTTCAACTAATGAAAAACTGTTTTTT. Translation: CASSVGTGLSTNEKLFF.

This rearrangement joins TRBV15 to TRBJ2-7; D perhaps matches TRBD1 (6 bases). The CDR3 has 18 amino acids. Trimming took off 1 base at V and 2 bases at J, with 21 bases between the two ends. Germline V gives CDR1 LNHNV, CDR2 YYDKDF (reference sequence). CDR3 bases: TGTGCCACCAGCAGAGCTGGGGTAGGTGGCAGGGGCGCCTACGAGCAGTACTTC. This sequence encodes CATSRAGVGGRGAYEQYF.

This clone was seen a handful of times. V usage is TRBV29-1 and J usage is TRBJ1-1; D ambiguous. The CDR3 has 12 amino acids. Trimming took off 1 base at V and 1 base at J, with 4 bases between the two ends. Germline values: CDR1 SQVTM, CDR2 ANQGSEA. The CDR3 region has the DNA TGCAGCGTTGAAGCACCGAACACTGAAGCTTTCTTT. Translation gives CSVEAPNTEAFF.

This sequence joins TRBV4-3 and TRBJ2-1, with 10 positions matching TRBD2. Per the germline V gene, CDR1 is LGHNA and CDR2 is YSLEER. Germline trimming cut 4 bases from V and 4 bases from J; bases unmatched to any gene: 16. The length of the CDR3 is 19 residues. The CDR3 spells CASSLWLAGAGGVYNEQFF. CDR3 DNA sequence: TGCGCCAGCAGCCTGTGGCTAGCGGGGGCGGGGGGGGTATACAATGAGCAGTTCTTC.

The chain is built from TRBV7-6 and TRBJ2-7; TRBD2 matches 7 bases. V was pared by 3 bases and J by 2 bases, with 7 bases of the junction left unmatched. Germline V gene sequence: CDR1 SGHVS, CDR2 FNYEAQ. The CDR3 runs 15 residues. In DNA, the CDR3 is TGTGCCAGCAGCTTGGGGAGCGGGATACCCTACGAGCAGTACTTC. Translation: CASSLGSGIPYEQYF.

The gene calls are TRBV9 and TRBJ2-1, with TRBD2 identical over 9 bases. The CDR3 has 16 amino acids. Germline values: CDR1 SGDLS, CDR2 YYNGEE. V lost 6 bases to trimming and J lost 4 bases; unmatched junction nucleotides: 11. CDR3 sequence reads: CASTVGASGIYNEQFF. CDR3 coding DNA: TGTGCCAGCACCGTGGGGGCTAGCGGGATATACAATGAGCAGTTCTTC.

The chain joins TRBV6-1 to TRBJ2-1; weak D call: TRBD1 (5 bases). In germline, CDR1 is MNHNS, CDR2 SASEGT. Deletions cut 3 bases from V and 5 bases from J, with 20 bases between. This CDR3 contains 17 residues. In nucleotides, the CDR3 is TGTGCCAGCAGTGAGGCCCCTCTAGGCAGGGCTAACAATGAGCAGTTCTTC. This translates into CASSEAPLGRANNEQFF.

The chain employs TRBV27 and TRBJ2-7; 7 bases are a match to TRBD1. CDR3 length: 13 amino acids. Germline-derived CDR1 and CDR2 are MNHEY and SMNVEV (reference sequence). Germline trimming cut 5 bases from V and 5 bases from J; bases unmatched to any gene: 6. The CDR3 coding sequence is TGTGCCAGCAGTGCCGACAGGGTGAACGAGCAGTACTTC. Protein product: CASSADRVNEQYF.

The chain recombines TRBV27 with TRBJ1-4; D gene ambiguous. CDR3 length: 14 amino acids. V was shortened by 3 bases and J by 0 bases, with 5 bases between the two germline ends. CDR1 MNHEY and CDR2 SMNVEV come from the germline V gene (reference sequence). The CDR3 nucleotides read TGTGCCAGCAGTTTGTTGGCAACTAATGAAAAACTGTTTTTT. Amino acids: CASSLLATNEKLFF.